This entry describes one TCR beta chain. Its cognate antigen is unknown. TCR beta libraries were prepared from cDNA with unique molecular identifiers. Out of 1 to 10 million T cells, a few hundred thousand cDNA molecules were generated. MiXCR was run by TCRdb on the PCR reads, yielding one entry per CDR3 protein. The data hold roughly 540,000 distinct CDR3 sequences, with 34% observed a single time. These data come from a study of post-analysis software for immune sequencing data. Study background: Secondary progressive, relapsing-remitting and progressive-relapsing multiple sclerosis were among the included disease courses. Study results and caveats: Five or six TRBV segments, TRBV5-6, TRBV5-1 and TRBV20-1 among them, were found more frequent in patients than controls. Multiple sclerosis was associated with a significant reduction in normalized Chao1 diversity relative to controls. Batch-mates among the samples co-clustered strongly by F measure.

The germline V and J ends were trimmed by 3 bases and 6 bases, with 10 bases remaining between them. CDR1 SGHRS and CDR2 YFSETQ come from the germline V gene. CDR3 length: 13 residues. This receptor was identified in a girl between 2 and 17 years old with multiple sclerosis. The chain employs TRBV5-1 and TRBJ2-1, with D uncertain. The sample was blood. Here the CDR3 reads CASSSLTGNEQFF. DNA of the CDR3: TGCGCCAGCAGCTCCCTCACGGGCAATGAGCAGTTCTTC.